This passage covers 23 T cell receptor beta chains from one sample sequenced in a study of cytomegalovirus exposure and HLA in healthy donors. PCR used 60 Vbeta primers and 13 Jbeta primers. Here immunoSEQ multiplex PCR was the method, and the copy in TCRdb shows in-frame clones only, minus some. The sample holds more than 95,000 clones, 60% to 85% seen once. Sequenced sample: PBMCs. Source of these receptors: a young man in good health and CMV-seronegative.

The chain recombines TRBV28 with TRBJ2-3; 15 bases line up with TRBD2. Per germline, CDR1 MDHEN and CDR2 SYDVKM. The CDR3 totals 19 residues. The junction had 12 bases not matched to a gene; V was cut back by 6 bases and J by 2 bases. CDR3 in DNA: TGTGCCAGCAGACGGACTAGCGGGAGGGCCCTCATTGACACAGATACGCAGTATTTT. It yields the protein CASRRTSGRALIDTDTQYF.

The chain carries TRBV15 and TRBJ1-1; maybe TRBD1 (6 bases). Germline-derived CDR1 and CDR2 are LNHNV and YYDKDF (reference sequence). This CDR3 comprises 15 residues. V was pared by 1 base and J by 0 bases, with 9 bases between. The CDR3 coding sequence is TGTGCCACCAGCAGAGTTGGACAGATGAACACTGAAGCTTTCTTT. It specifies CATSRVGQMNTEAFF.

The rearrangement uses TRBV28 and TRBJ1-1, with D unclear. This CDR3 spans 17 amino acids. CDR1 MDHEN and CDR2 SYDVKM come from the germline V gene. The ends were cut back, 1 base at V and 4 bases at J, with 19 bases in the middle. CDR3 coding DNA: TGTGCCAGCAGTTTATCCGCTGTTGTTGGGGAGAGCACTGAAGCTTTCTTT. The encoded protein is CASSLSAVVGESTEAFF. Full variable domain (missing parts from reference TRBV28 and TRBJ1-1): DVKVTQSSRYLVKRTGEKVFLECVQDMDHENMFWYRQDPGLGLRLIYFSYDVKMKEKGDIPEGYSVSREKKERFSLILESASTNQTSMYLCASSLSAVVGESTEAFFGQGTRLTVV.

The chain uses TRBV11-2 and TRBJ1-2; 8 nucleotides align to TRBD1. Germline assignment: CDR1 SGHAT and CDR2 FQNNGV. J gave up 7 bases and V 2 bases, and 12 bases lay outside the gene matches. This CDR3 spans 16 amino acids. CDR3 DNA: TGTGCCAGCAGCTTACTGGTGTTGGGACAGGAGCTTGGCTACACCTTC. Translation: CASSLLVLGQELGYTF.

The CDR3 region has the DNA TGTGCCAGCAGCGGGGACAGGGTTTCGTCCTACGAGCAGTACTTC. It translates to CASSGDRVSSYEQYF. The chain combines TRBV5-6 with TRBJ2-7; TRBD1 aligns across 9 bases. CDR3 size: 15 residues. Looked up from germline, CDR1 is SGHDT and CDR2 is YYEEEE. The ends lost 4 bases at V and 1 base at J; junction bases unmatched: 6.

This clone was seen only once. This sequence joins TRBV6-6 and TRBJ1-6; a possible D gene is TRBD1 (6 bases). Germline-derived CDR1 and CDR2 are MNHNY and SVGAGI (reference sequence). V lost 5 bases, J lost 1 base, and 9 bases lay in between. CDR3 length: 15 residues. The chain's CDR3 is CASSRGASYNSPLHF. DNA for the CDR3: TGTGCCAGCAGTCGGGGGGCATCCTATAATTCACCCCTCCACTTT.

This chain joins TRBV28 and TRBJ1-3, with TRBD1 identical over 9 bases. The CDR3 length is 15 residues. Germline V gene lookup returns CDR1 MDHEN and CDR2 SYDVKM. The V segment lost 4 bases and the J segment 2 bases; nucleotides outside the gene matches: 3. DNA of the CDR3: TGTGCCAGCAGTTGGACAGGGGAGGCTGGAAACACCATATATTTT. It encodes CASSWTGEAGNTIYF. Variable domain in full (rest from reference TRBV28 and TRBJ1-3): DVKVTQSSRYLVKRTGEKVFLECVQDMDHENMFWYRQDPGLGLRLIYFSYDVKMKEKGDIPEGYSVSREKKERFSLILESASTNQTSMYLCASSWTGEAGNTIYFGEGSWLTVV.

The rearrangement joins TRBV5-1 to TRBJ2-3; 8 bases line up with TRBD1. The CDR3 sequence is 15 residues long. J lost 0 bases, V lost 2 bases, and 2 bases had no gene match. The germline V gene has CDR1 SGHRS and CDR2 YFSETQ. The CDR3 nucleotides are TGCGCCAGCAGCTTCAGGGGGCAAAGCACAGATACGCAGTATTTT. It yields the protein CASSFRGQSTDTQYF.

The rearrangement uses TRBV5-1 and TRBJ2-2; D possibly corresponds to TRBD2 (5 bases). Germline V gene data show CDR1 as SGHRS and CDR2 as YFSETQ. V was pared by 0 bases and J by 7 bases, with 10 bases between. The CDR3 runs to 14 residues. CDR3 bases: TGCGCCAGCAGCTTGGCTCATGCGGGCGGGGAGCTGTTTTTT. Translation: CASSLAHAGGELFF.

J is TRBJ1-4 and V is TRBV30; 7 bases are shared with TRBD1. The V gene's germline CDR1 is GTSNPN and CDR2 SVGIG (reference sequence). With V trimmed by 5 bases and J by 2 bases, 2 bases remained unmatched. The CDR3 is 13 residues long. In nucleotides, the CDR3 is TGTGCCTGGCACAGGGGCACTAATGAAAAACTGTTTTTT. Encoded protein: CAWHRGTNEKLFF.

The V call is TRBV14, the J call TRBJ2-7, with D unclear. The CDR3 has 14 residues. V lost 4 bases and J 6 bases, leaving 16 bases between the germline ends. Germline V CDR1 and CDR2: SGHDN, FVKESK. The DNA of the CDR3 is TGTGCCAGCAGCCGGTCCTCGGTAGTATCCGAGCAGTACTTC. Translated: CASSRSSVVSEQYF.

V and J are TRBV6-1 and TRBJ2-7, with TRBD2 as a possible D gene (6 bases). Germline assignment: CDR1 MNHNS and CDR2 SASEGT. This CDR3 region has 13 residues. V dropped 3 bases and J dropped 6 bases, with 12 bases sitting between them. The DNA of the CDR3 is TGTGCCAGCAGTGAGAACAGGAGGGTCGAGCAGTACTTC. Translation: CASSENRRVEQYF.

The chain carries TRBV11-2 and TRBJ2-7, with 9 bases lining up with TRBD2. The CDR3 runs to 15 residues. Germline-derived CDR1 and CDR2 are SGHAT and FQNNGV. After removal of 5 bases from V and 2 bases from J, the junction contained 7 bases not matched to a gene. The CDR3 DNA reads TGTGCCAGCAGCGAGGTCGGCGGGGGGGCCTACGAGCAGTACTTC. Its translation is CASSEVGGGAYEQYF.

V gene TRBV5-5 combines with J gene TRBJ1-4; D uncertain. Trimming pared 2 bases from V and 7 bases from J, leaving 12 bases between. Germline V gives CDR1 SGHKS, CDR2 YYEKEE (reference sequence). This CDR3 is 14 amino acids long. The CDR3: CASSLPGLSEKLFF. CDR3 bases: TGTGCCAGCAGCTTACCGGGTCTTTCTGAAAAACTGTTTTTT. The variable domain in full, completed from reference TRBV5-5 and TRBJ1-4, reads DAGVTQSPTHLIKTRGQQVTLRCSPISGHKSVSWYQQVLGQGPQFIFQYYEKEERGRGNFPDRFSARQFPNYSSELNVNALLLGDSALYLCASSLPGLSEKLFFGSGTQLSVL.

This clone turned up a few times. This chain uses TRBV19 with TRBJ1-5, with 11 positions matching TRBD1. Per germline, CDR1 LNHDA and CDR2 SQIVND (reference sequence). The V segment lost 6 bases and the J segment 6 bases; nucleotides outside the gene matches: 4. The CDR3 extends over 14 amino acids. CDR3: CASRRTGGGQPQHF. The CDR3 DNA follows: TGTGCCAGTAGGAGGACAGGGGGCGGTCAGCCCCAGCATTTT.

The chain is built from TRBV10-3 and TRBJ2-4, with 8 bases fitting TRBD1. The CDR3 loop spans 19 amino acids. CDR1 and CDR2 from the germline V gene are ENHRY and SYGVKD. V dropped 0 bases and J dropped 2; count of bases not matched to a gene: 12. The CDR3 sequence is CAISESNARQGASKNIQYF. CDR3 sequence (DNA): TGTGCCATCAGTGAGTCAAACGCACGGCAGGGGGCGTCCAAAAACATTCAGTACTTC.

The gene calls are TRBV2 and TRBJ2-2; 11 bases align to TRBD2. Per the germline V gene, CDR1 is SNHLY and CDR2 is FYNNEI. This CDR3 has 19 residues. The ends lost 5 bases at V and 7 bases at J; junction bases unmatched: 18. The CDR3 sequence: CASSPLRGLAGGISGELFF. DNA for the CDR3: TGTGCCAGCAGTCCACTAAGGGGGCTAGCGGGAGGTATCAGCGGGGAGCTGTTTTTT.

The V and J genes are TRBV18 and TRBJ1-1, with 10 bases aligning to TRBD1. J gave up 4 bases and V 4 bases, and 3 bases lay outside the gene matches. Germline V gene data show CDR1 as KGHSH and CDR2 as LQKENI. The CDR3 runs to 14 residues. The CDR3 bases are TGTGCCAGCTCACGGGACAGGGGATTCACTGAAGCTTTCTTT. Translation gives CASSRDRGFTEAFF.

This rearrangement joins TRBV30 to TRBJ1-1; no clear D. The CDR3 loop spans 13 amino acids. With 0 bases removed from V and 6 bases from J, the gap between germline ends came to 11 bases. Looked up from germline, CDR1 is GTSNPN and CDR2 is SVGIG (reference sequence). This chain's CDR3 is CAWSVRGLAEAFF. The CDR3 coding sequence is TGTGCCTGGAGTGTACGAGGTTTGGCTGAAGCTTTCTTT.

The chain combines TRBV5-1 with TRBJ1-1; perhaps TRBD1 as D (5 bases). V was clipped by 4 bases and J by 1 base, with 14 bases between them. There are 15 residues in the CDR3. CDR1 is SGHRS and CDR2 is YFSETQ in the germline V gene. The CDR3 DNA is TGCGCCAGCAGCGTTACGGGGGGGAGGAACACTGAAGCTTTCTTT. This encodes CASSVTGGRNTEAFF.

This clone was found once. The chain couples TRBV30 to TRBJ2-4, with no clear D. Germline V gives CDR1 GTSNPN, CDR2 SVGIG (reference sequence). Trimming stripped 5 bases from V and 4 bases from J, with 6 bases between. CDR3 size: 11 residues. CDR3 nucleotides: TGTGCCTGGTCACAGAAAAACATTCAGTACTTC. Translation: CAWSQKNIQYF.

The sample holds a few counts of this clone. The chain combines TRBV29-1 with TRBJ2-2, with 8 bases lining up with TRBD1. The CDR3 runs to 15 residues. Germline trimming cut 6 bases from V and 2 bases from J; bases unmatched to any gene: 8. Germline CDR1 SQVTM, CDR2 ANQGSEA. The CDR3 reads CSVRRDRLNTGELFF. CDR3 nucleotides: TGCAGCGTCCGGCGGGACAGGCTTAACACCGGGGAGCTGTTTTTT.

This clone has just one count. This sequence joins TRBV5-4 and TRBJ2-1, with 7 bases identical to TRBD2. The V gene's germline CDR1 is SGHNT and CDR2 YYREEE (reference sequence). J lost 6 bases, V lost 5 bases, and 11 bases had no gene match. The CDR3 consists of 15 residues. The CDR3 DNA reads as TGTGCCAGCAGTCCTGGACTAGAACCTGGCAATGAGCAGTTCTTC. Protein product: CASSPGLEPGNEQFF.